The 10 T cell receptor beta chains below all came from one sample that was sequenced in a study of post-analysis software for immune sequencing data. The antigens of these receptors remain unknown. Study-level results: Roughly 5 TRBV segments, TRBV5-6, TRBV5-1 and TRBV20-1 among them, were found more frequent in patients than controls.

Researchers reported that TCR beta cDNA libraries carried unique molecular identifiers. TCRdb re-derived calls from the PCR reads in MiXCR, one entry per CDR3 protein. The repertoire holds approximately 150,000 distinct CDR3 sequences, roughly 30% seen once, with about 1.6% in the top ten. Sequenced: blood. These TCRs come from a girl between 10 and 17 years old with multiple sclerosis.

The chain uses TRBV6-6 and TRBJ2-4; 9 nucleotides agree with TRBD1. The J call may not be correct, given that the DNA end is closer to TRBJ2-7. Germline values: CDR1 MNHNY, CDR2 SVGAGI (reference sequence). CDR3 size: 14 residues. The CDR3 protein is CASSTGQGVNEQYF. CDR3 DNA: TGTGCCAGCAGTACGGGACAGGGCGTCAACGAGCAGTACTTC.

This clonotype was seen a handful of times. The chain employs TRBV3-1 and TRBJ2-5; D possibly corresponds to TRBD2 (6 bases). The V end lost 1 base, the J end lost 11 bases, and 14 bases lay between the germline ends. CDR1 and CDR2 from the germline V gene are LGHDT and YNNKEL (reference sequence). This CDR3 is built from 13 residues. This CDR3 is CASSQVGRTEQYF. DNA for the CDR3: TGTGCCAGCAGCCAAGTGGGGAGGACGGAGCAGTACTTC.

There are a few counts of this clonotype. The CDR3 protein is CASSSVDTNTEAFF. The CDR3, as DNA: TGCGCCAGCAGCTCCGTTGACACTAACACTGAAGCTTTCTTT. The chain uses TRBV5-1 and TRBJ1-1; D call uncertain. The germline CDR1 and CDR2 sequences are SGHRS and YFSETQ. CDR3 length: 14 amino acids. Trimming removed 3 bases at V and 2 bases at J, with 11 bases between.

This clonotype was counted at least ten times. The chain recombines TRBV12-3 or TRBV12-4 with TRBJ2-5; 9 nucleotides agree with TRBD1. This CDR3 contains 16 residues. V lost 5 bases, J lost 5 bases, and 12 bases stayed unmatched. The CDR3 coding sequence is TGTGCCAGCAGTCTTGGGACAGGGCCCGGAGATGAGACCCAGTACTTC. It codes for CASSLGTGPGDETQYF.

This sequence joins TRBV20-1 and TRBJ2-7, with 9 bases that match TRBD2. Germline V gene lookup returns CDR1 DFQATT and CDR2 SNEGSKA (reference sequence). This CDR3 has 15 residues. V shed 1 base, J shed 7 bases, and the junction held 11 bases outside the gene matches. CDR3 amino acids: CSARGDPGLAGEQYF. CDR3 DNA sequence: TGCAGTGCTAGAGGGGATCCGGGACTAGCCGGAGAGCAGTACTTC.

On this clonotype: A read error may explain this, as a much larger clone is one base away. The rearrangement links TRBV5-6 to TRBJ2-3; D uncertain. In germline, CDR1 is SGHDT, CDR2 YYEEEE. The CDR3 is 13 amino acids. CDR3 sequence reads: CVSSLTPTDTQYF. In DNA form, the CDR3 reads TGTGTCAGCAGCTTGACCCCAACAGATACGCAGTATTTT.

The chain uses TRBV7-9 and TRBJ1-5; D gene ambiguous. The germline gives CDR1 SEHNR, CDR2 FQNEAQ (reference sequence). V was shortened by 5 bases and J by 8 bases, with 10 bases between the two germline ends. The CDR3 extends over 12 amino acids. The chain's CDR3 is CASSLEVEPQHF. CDR3 nucleotides: TGTGCCAGCAGCCTAGAAGTTGAGCCCCAGCATTTT.

DNA of the CDR3: TGTGCCAGCAGCCAAGATCTGGACAGGGTGGCCGAGACCCAGTACTTC. The encoded protein is CASSQDLDRVAETQYF. The chain employs TRBV3-1 and TRBJ2-5; 8 bases map to TRBD1. The germline gives CDR1 LGHDT, CDR2 YNNKEL (reference sequence). The CDR3 totals 16 residues. V dropped 0 bases and J dropped 5; count of bases not matched to a gene: 8.

This clonotype was observed once. A much more abundant neighbour one base away suggests this may be a read error. The chain has TRBV4-1 and TRBJ1-2, with D maybe TRBD1 (5 bases). From germline, CDR1 is MGHRA and CDR2 YSYEKL. This CDR3 contains 14 residues. CDR3 protein: CANSQGTANHGYTF. The CDR3 nucleotides are TGCGCCAACAGCCAAGGGACCGCTAACCATGGCTACACCTTC.

This clonotype was seen ten or more times. The rearrangement links TRBV10-3 to TRBJ2-7; D may be TRBD2 (5 bases). The V and J ends lost 3 bases and 2 bases respectively, with 23 bases between them. The CDR3 consists of 18 residues. Per the germline V gene, CDR1 is ENHRY and CDR2 is SYGVKD. The CDR3 here is CAISDWNVSGTLTYEQYF. CDR3 nucleotides: TGTGCCATCAGTGACTGGAATGTGTCGGGAACATTAACCTACGAGCAGTACTTC.